Reported below is one TCR beta chain. This sample was taken from a study of vaccination and CD4 T cells after COVID-19. Study details: Comprising six males and four females, the convalescent participants counted two Hispanic individuals among them.

V lost 3 bases, J lost 0 bases, and 8 bases lay in between. There are 14 residues in the CDR3. Germline values: CDR1 DFQATT, CDR2 SNEGSKA (reference sequence). TCRdb re-called the PCR reads with MiXCR, one entry per CDR3 protein. The table shows approximately 23,000 distinct CDR3 sequences, with 45% to 55% occurring only once. The sample consisted of CD4+ T cells from blood, taken before SARS-CoV-2 vaccination. This chain connects TRBV20-1 to TRBJ2-2; no clear D. This receptor was identified in a human donor who had recovered from COVID-19. The CDR3 DNA follows: TGCAGTGCTAGGGGCTATACGAACACCGGGGAGCTGTTTTTT. This sequence encodes CSARGYTNTGELFF.